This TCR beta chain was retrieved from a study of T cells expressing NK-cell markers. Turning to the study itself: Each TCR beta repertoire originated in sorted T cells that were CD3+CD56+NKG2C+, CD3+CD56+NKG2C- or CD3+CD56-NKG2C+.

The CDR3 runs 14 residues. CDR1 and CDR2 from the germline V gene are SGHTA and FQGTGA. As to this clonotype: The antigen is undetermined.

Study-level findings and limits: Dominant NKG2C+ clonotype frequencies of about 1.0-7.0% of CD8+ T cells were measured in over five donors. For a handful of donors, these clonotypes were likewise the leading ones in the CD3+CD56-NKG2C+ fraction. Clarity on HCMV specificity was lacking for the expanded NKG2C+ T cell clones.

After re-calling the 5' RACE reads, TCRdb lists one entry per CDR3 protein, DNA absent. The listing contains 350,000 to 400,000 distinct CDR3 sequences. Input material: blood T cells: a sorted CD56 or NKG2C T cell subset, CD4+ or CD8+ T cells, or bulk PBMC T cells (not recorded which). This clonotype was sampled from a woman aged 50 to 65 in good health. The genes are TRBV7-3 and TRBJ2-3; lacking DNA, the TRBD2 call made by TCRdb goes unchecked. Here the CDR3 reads CASSREYSTDTQYF.